A selection of T cell receptor beta chains follows, all from one sample in a study of blood T cell repertoires in COVID-19. The assay was immunoSEQ multiplex PCR, and TCRdb's table has in-frame clones only and misses some. The sample includes over 150,000 clones, around nine tenths of them seen just once. Sequencing was carried out using peripheral blood. Receptors were obtained from a man between 50 and 59 years old with COVID-19, enrolled during active disease. Each CDR3 is given with its conserved first and last residue.

V gene,CDR3 protein
TRBV2,CASVLRASGGGTQYF
TRBV5-1,CASSLGTADGYTF
TRBV5-3,CARTLGAGGNPYEQYF
TRBV24-1,CATSERGGYTF
TRBV4-3,CASSQQPGTSTGELFF
TRBV27,CASSLLGGGNLYNEQFF
TRBV19,CASSMYQEETQYF
TRBV7-2,CASSRTGGDTEAFF
TRBV28,CASSLSGVVEAFF
TRBV18,CASSPGGTGYPYEQYF
TRBV12-3/TRBV12-4,CASRDRGGETQYF
TRBV21-1,CASSKVKAGPFLYGYTF
TRBV29-1,CSVTGSGTEAFF
TRBV19,CASRPLRVVTEAFF
TRBV6-6,CASSYGAGGPREQFF
TRBV24-1,CATSTAGGPDTQYF
TRBV9,CASSVEGTSYNEQFF
TRBV7-8,CASSSQTSGGWETQYF
TRBV5-1,CASSYPGQAYNEQFF
TRBV5-4,CASSSYRDNQETQYF
TRBV19,CASDSADYQPQHF
TRBV11-3,CASSPSDSYNEQFF
TRBV5-4,CASTFRGRENYGYTF
TRBV20-1,CSASPGAMTEAFF
TRBV2,CASSTDRHQETQYF
TRBV2,CASSEFTGGRTEAFF
TRBV7-2,CASSLWRLAGGYSEETQYF
TRBV7-6,CASSLFEGNTEAFF
TRBV5-6,CASSWIGQGGNTIYF
TRBV9,CASSVGGQGEQYF
TRBV24-1,CATSPGQGTNEQFF
TRBV9,CASSVSALAGGAFGNEQFF
TRBV3-1/TRBV3-2,CASSARTSGSYEQYF